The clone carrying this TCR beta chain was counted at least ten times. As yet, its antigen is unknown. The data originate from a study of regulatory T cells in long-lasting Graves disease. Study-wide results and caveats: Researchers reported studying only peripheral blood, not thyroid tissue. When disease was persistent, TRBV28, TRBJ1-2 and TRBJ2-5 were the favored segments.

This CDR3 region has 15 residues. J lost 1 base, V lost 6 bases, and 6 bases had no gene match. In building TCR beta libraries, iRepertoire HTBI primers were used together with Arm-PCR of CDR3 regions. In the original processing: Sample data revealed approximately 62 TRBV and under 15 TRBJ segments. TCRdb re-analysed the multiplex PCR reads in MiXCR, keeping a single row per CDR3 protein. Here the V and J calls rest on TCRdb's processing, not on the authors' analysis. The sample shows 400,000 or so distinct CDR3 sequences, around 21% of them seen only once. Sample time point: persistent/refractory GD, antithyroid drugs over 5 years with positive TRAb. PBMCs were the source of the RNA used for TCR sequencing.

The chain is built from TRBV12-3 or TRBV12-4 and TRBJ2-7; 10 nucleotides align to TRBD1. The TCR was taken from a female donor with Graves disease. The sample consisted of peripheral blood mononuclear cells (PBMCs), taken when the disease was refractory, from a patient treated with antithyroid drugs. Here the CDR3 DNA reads TGTGCCAGCAGCACCTGGACAGGGGGATCCTACGAGCAGTACTTC. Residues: CASSTWTGGSYEQYF.